Presented here are 21 T cell receptor beta chains from one specimen sequenced in a study of early T cells in non-severe SARS-CoV-2 infection. TCRdb re-called the 5' RACE reads through MiXCR, storing one row per CDR3 protein. The repertoire holds approximately 67,000 distinct CDR3 sequences, with more than 9% as singletons. Sequencing input: whole blood. These receptor sequences come from an adult who was a healthcare worker with PCR-confirmed SARS-CoV-2 infection or an uninfected control (not recorded which).

This clonotype was seen a few times. The rearrangement joins TRBV29-1 to TRBJ1-1; D is uncertain. V was clipped by 5 bases and J by 1 base, with 5 bases between them. CDR1 and CDR2 from the germline V gene are SQVTM and ANQGSEA. The CDR3 is made up of 11 amino acids. As DNA, the CDR3 is TGCAGCGTTTTCCGGAACACTGAAGCTTTCTTT. This gives the protein CSVFRNTEAFF.

This clonotype was counted at least ten times. The rearrangement uses TRBV27 and TRBJ2-1; TRBD2 matches at 11 bases. After removal of 4 bases from V and 7 bases from J, the junction contained 12 bases not matched to a gene. The CDR3 runs 17 residues. Germline CDR1 MNHEY, CDR2 SMNVEV (reference sequence). CDR3 protein: CASSSRLAGSAFNEQFF. DNA for the CDR3: TGTGCCAGCAGTTCCCGACTAGCGGGGTCCGCTTTTAATGAGCAGTTCTTC.

This clonotype has ten or more counts. The V and J genes are TRBV30 and TRBJ2-2, with D perhaps TRBD2 (6 bases). Germline CDR1 GTSNPN, CDR2 SVGIG (reference sequence). This CDR3 is built from 13 residues. The V and J ends lost 4 bases and 7 bases respectively, with 13 bases between them. The CDR3 DNA follows: TGTGCCTGGAATAACCTAGCGATCGGGGAGCTGTTTTTT. Translated: CAWNNLAIGELFF.

This clonotype was seen repeatedly, ten times or more. The genes are TRBV29-1 and TRBJ2-3; 12 bases are shared with TRBD2. CDR3 length: 16 residues. With 1 base clipped from V and 0 bases from J, the junction kept 2 bases outside the gene matches. Germline-derived CDR1 and CDR2 are SQVTM and ANQGSEA. The CDR3 nucleotides read TGCAGCGTTGAAGGACTAGCGGGGGCAAGCACAGATACGCAGTATTTT. This codes for CSVEGLAGASTDTQYF.

This clonotype was seen a handful of times. CDR3 protein: CSAIDRLTLGTEAFF. CDR3 nucleotide sequence: TGCAGCGCCATCGACCGACTTACCCTCGGAACTGAAGCTTTCTTT. The chain is built from TRBV29-1 and TRBJ1-1; the D is unclear. V was shortened by 7 bases and J by 5 bases, with 23 bases between the two germline ends. Germline V CDR1 and CDR2: SQVTM, ANQGSEA. This CDR3 is 15 amino acids long. Looking up the rest from reference TRBV29-1 and TRBJ1-1 gives the full variable domain: SAVISQKPSRDICQRGTSLTIQCQVDSQVTMMFWYRQQPGQSLTLIATANQGSEATYESGFVIDKFPISRPNLTFSTLTVSNMSPEDSSIYLCSAIDRLTLGTEAFFGQGTRLTVV.

This clonotype appeared many times. This rearrangement joins TRBV6-6 to TRBJ1-2, with TRBD1 as a possible D gene (6 bases). The germline V and J ends were trimmed by 5 bases and 4 bases, with 11 bases remaining between them. CDR1 is MNHNY, CDR2 SVGAGI, per germline (reference sequence). The CDR3 consists of 13 residues. The CDR3 here is CASSPGQTYGYTF. The DNA of the CDR3 is TGTGCCAGCAGTCCCGGACAGACCTATGGCTACACCTTC.

This clonotype was observed at least ten times. The chain employs TRBV2 and TRBJ1-5; 8 bases are a match to TRBD1. Germline CDR1 is SNHLY and CDR2 is FYNNEI. This CDR3 spans 16 amino acids. J lost 4 bases, V lost 3 bases, and 8 bases had no gene match. In DNA form, the CDR3 reads TGTGCCAGCAGTGAGGTTCCGGACAGGGTTAATCAGCCCCAGCATTTT. Protein: CASSEVPDRVNQPQHF.

This clonotype was found many times. The chain has TRBV5-5 and TRBJ2-3; D possibly corresponds to TRBD2 (5 bases). Germline CDR1 reads SGHKS; CDR2 reads YYEKEE (reference sequence). V lost 1 base to trimming and J lost 1 base, with 10 bases between them. CDR3 length: 15 amino acids. Here the CDR3 DNA reads TGTGCCAGCAGCTTGTTAGCGTTCGGCACAGATACGCAGTATTTT. Its protein product is CASSLLAFGTDTQYF.

This clonotype was picked up many times. J is TRBJ2-5 and V is TRBV7-9; a possible D gene is TRBD2 (5 bases). V lost 5 bases to trimming and J lost 3 bases, with 19 bases between them. Germline V gene lookup returns CDR1 SEHNR and CDR2 FQNEAQ (reference sequence). The CDR3 runs 16 residues. The CDR3 here is CASSLISGISKETQYF. The CDR3 coding sequence is TGTGCCAGCAGCCTAATCTCCGGGATCTCCAAAGAGACCCAGTACTTC.

This chain connects TRBV7-6 to TRBJ2-7; D is perhaps TRBD2 (6 bases). Germline CDR1 is SGHVS and CDR2 is FNYEAQ. V was clipped by 0 bases and J by 0 bases, with 9 bases between them. The CDR3 extends over 15 amino acids. CDR3 protein: CASSLARDSSYEQYF. The DNA for the CDR3 is TGTGCCAGCAGCTTAGCCCGGGACTCCTCCTACGAGCAGTACTTC.

This clonotype came up a few times. This sequence joins TRBV29-1 and TRBJ2-7; D perhaps matches TRBD1 (5 bases). The CDR3 sequence is 12 residues long. The V gene's germline CDR1 is SQVTM and CDR2 ANQGSEA. Trimming removed 6 bases at V and 3 bases at J, with 12 bases between. The CDR3 DNA is TGCAGCGTCCTAGGGGCGTACTACGAGCAGTACTTC. Translation: CSVLGAYYEQYF.

The gene calls are TRBV7-9 and TRBJ2-7, with TRBD1 as a possible D gene (5 bases). Looked up from germline, CDR1 is SEHNR and CDR2 is FQNEAQ (reference sequence). This CDR3 contains 11 residues. V gave up 8 bases and J gave up 6 bases, with 11 bases separating them. The CDR3 region has the DNA TGTGCCAGCGGACAAACTGGCGAGCAGTACTTC. It specifies CASGQTGEQYF.

This chain links TRBV5-6 with TRBJ2-3; D perhaps matches TRBD2 (6 bases). The CDR3 length is 16 residues. Germline CDR1 and CDR2: SGHDT and YYEEEE. V lost 0 bases and J lost 0, with 11 bases in between. CDR3 residues: CASSLEGGASTDTQYF. DNA for the CDR3: TGTGCCAGCAGCTTGGAGGGCGGGGCAAGCACAGATACGCAGTATTTT.

This clonotype showed up many times. A read error may produce the germline difference seen at one junction end. This chain connects TRBV20-1 to TRBJ2-3; D uncertain. This CDR3 has 11 amino acids. CDR1 and CDR2 (germline): DFQATT, SNEGSKA (reference sequence). CDR3 coding DNA: TGCAGTGCCAGAGCTTGGGATACGCAGTATTTT. Protein product: CSARAWDTQYF.

In this sample, this clonotype turned up many times. V usage is TRBV7-3 and J usage is TRBJ2-1, with 7 positions matching TRBD2. Germline CDR1 reads SGHTA; CDR2 reads FQGTGA. The CDR3 runs 15 residues. Trimming removed 1 base from V and 5 bases from J; junction bases left unmatched: 5. The DNA of the CDR3 is TGTGCCAGCAGCTTAAACGGGGAGGGGCACAATGAGCAGTTCTTC. Its translation: CASSLNGEGHNEQFF. The full variable domain, completed using reference TRBV7-3 and TRBJ2-1, is GAGVSQTPSNKVTEKGKYVELRCDPISGHTALYWYRQSLGQGPEFLIYFQGTGAADDSGLPNDRFFAVRPEGSVSTLKIQRTERGDSAVYLCASSLNGEGHNEQFFGPGTRLTVL.

This clonotype was seen at least ten times. The chain uses TRBV2 and TRBJ2-3; D perhaps matches TRBD1 (6 bases). CDR3 size: 15 residues. V lost 2 bases and J 0 bases, leaving 9 bases between the germline ends. In germline, CDR1 is SNHLY, CDR2 FYNNEI. This CDR3 reads CASSEQGLSTDTQYF. The DNA for the CDR3 is TGTGCCAGCAGTGAACAGGGGTTAAGCACAGATACGCAGTATTTT.

This clonotype appeared a few times. The V and J genes are TRBV5-1 and TRBJ1-1; D ambiguous. Germline V gives CDR1 SGHRS, CDR2 YFSETQ. CDR3 size: 13 residues. Trimming removed 4 bases at V and 1 base at J, with 8 bases between. The CDR3 DNA reads as TGCGCCAGCAGCACGACGAAGAACACTGAAGCTTTCTTT. It is translated as CASSTTKNTEAFF.

V usage is TRBV12-3 or TRBV12-4 and J usage is TRBJ2-5, with D tentatively TRBD2 (6 bases). The CDR3 consists of 13 residues. Trimming shortened V by 3 bases and J by 5 bases, and 10 bases separated the two germline ends. CDR3 in DNA: TGTGCCAGCAGTTTCCCTAGCGTTGAGACCCAGTACTTC. Protein sequence: CASSFPSVETQYF.

Ten or more counts support this clonotype. The CDR3: CAISDRGENQPQHF. The CDR3 coding sequence is TGTGCCATCAGTGATAGGGGGGAGAATCAGCCCCAGCATTTT. This chain joins TRBV10-3 and TRBJ1-5, with D possibly being TRBD1 (6 bases). Trimming cost V 3 bases and J 4 bases, with 10 bases left between them. The CDR3 length is 14 residues. Germline V gene data show CDR1 as ENHRY and CDR2 as SYGVKD.

This clonotype has a count of ten or more. The rearrangement uses TRBV7-9 and TRBJ2-1, with 10 bases lining up with TRBD2. CDR3 length: 14 amino acids. V was clipped by 5 bases and J by 15 bases; unmatched bases: 13. The germline V gene has CDR1 SEHNR and CDR2 FQNEAQ (reference sequence). CDR3 loop: CASSTGLANGGRFF. CDR3 bases: TGTGCCAGCAGCACGGGACTAGCGAACGGAGGTCGGTTCTTC.

In its sample, this clonotype was seen many times. The genes are TRBV3-1 and TRBJ2-1; 7 nucleotides align to TRBD2. V trimming: 3 bases; J trimming: 8 bases; junction bases outside the gene matches: 13. The CDR3 has 16 residues. Germline CDR1 LGHDT, CDR2 YNNKEL (reference sequence). CDR3 bases: TGTGCCAGCAGCCACCCAAGCGGGGTCGGGTTGTATGAGCAGTTCTTC. Translation: CASSHPSGVGLYEQFF.